These 24 T cell receptor beta chains were sequenced from one sample in a study of identical twins. Via MiXCR, TCRdb re-called the 5' RACE reads, giving one row per CDR3 protein. Here the sample spans 400,000 to 550,000 distinct CDR3 sequences, around 20% being singletons. This sample also belongs to another study, concerning T cells expressing NK-cell markers.

The sequencing sample was made of CD4+ T cells sorted from blood. The receptor set was obtained from a woman between 18 and 29 years old in good health.

This clonotype was counted between two and nine times. The chain couples TRBV24-1 to TRBJ2-2; D ambiguous. Germline CDR1 and CDR2: KGHDR and SFDVKD. The CDR3 spans 13 residues. V lost 4 bases, J lost 8 bases, and 10 bases lay in between. The CDR3, as DNA: TGTGCCACCAGTGACTCGGACCGGGGGGAGCTGTTTTTT. Protein: CATSDSDRGELFF.

Here the CDR3 DNA reads TGCAGTGCTAGAGGACTTGGCGGGAGGGCCAGGCGTGAGCAGTTCTTC. Translated: CSARGLGGRARREQFF. J is TRBJ2-1 and V is TRBV20-1; 9 nucleotides line up with TRBD2. Looked up from germline, CDR1 is DFQATT and CDR2 is SNEGSKA (reference sequence). V lost 1 base to trimming and J lost 9 bases; unmatched junction nucleotides: 13. The CDR3 runs to 16 residues.

In this sample, this clonotype turned up many times. The V gene is TRBV12-3 or TRBV12-4, the J gene TRBJ1-2; no firm D call. Trimming stripped 6 bases from V and 3 bases from J, with 11 bases between. The CDR3 runs 13 residues. Here the CDR3 reads CASSPGPDYGYTF. In nucleotides, the CDR3 is TGTGCCAGCAGCCCCGGCCCGGACTATGGCTACACCTTC.

The table lists this clonotype with a few counts. The rearrangement joins TRBV24-1 to TRBJ2-1, with unresolved D. The CDR3 totals 15 residues. Germline assignment: CDR1 KGHDR and CDR2 SFDVKD. Trimming removed 7 bases at V and 0 bases at J, with 12 bases between. CDR3 nucleotides: TGTGCCACCAGCAGAGGATCGAGCTCCTACAATGAGCAGTTCTTC. This codes for CATSRGSSSYNEQFF.

In its sample, this clonotype was seen many times. The genes are TRBV29-1 and TRBJ2-7; D not resolved. This CDR3 is 11 amino acids long. The germline CDR1 and CDR2 sequences are SQVTM and ANQGSEA. V was trimmed by 3 bases and J by 0 bases, leaving 3 bases between them. The CDR3 is CSVEVSYEQYF. The CDR3 region has the DNA TGCAGCGTTGAGGTCTCCTACGAGCAGTACTTC.

This clonotype was seen a few times. The CDR3 region has the DNA TGTGCCAGCATCGGACTAGCGGGGTCGGATACGCAGTATTTT. Protein product: CASIGLAGSDTQYF. The chain links TRBV7-9 to TRBJ2-3, with 12 bases that match TRBD2. CDR1 is SEHNR, CDR2 FQNEAQ, per germline (reference sequence). Trimming cost V 7 bases and J 6 bases; bases outside gene matches: 5. The CDR3 has 14 residues.

V is TRBV20-1 and J is TRBJ2-7, with TRBD2 matching 10 bases. The germline CDR1 and CDR2 sequences are DFQATT and SNEGSKA (reference sequence). V shed 5 bases and J 7 bases; nucleotides not matched to a gene: 8. This CDR3 has 13 amino acids. The CDR3 DNA reads TGCAGTGCTCCTTCTAGCGGGAGAGGGGAGCAGTACTTC. Encoded protein: CSAPSSGRGEQYF.

This clonotype was seen a few times. The chain links TRBV7-9 to TRBJ2-1; D may match TRBD1 or TRBD2 (5 bases each). Trimming left V 6 bases short and J 1 base short, with 13 bases between. This CDR3 is 15 amino acids long. Germline CDR1 reads SEHNR; CDR2 reads FQNEAQ (reference sequence). Written as DNA, the CDR3 is TGTGCCAGCAGATTATCGAGGGGTTCCTACAATGAGCAGTTCTTC. It translates to CASRLSRGSYNEQFF.

The V and J genes are TRBV29-1 and TRBJ2-7, with D perhaps TRBD1 or TRBD2 (5 bases each). Trimming cost V 4 bases and J 3 bases, with 16 bases left between them. This CDR3 has 14 residues. The germline V gene encodes CDR1 SQVTM and CDR2 ANQGSEA. As DNA, the CDR3 is TGCAGCGTTGGAGTCTCGGGGACGATCTACGAGCAGTACTTC. Protein: CSVGVSGTIYEQYF.

This clonotype showed up just a few times. This chain joins TRBV6-2 or TRBV6-3 and TRBJ2-3, with 7 bases fitting TRBD2. V shed 4 bases, J shed 0 bases, and the junction held 4 bases outside the gene matches. This CDR3 has 15 residues. Looked up from germline, CDR1 is MNHEY and CDR2 is SVGEGT. This chain's CDR3 is CASSSRRESTDTQYF. The CDR3 nucleotides read TGTGCCAGCAGTTCCAGGCGGGAGAGCACAGATACGCAGTATTTT.

This chain joins TRBV12-3 or TRBV12-4 and TRBJ2-7, with TRBD2 matching over 10 bases. V lost 1 base, J lost 3 bases, and 3 bases stayed unmatched. The CDR3 length is 15 residues. The CDR3 spells CASSLVSGRLYEQYF. The CDR3 DNA reads TGTGCCAGCAGTTTAGTTAGCGGGAGGCTCTACGAGCAGTACTTC.

This clonotype was found many times. The chain joins TRBV29-1 to TRBJ2-1, with 8 bases aligning to TRBD2. The CDR3 has 12 residues. The junction had 3 bases not matched to a gene; V was cut back by 5 bases and J by 6 bases. Germline CDR1 SQVTM, CDR2 ANQGSEA. The CDR3 is CSVSSGSNEQFF. CDR3 DNA sequence: TGCAGCGTTTCCAGCGGGAGCAATGAGCAGTTCTTC.

The chain recombines TRBV29-1 with TRBJ2-1; D is ambiguous. The V and J ends lost 7 bases and 0 bases respectively, with 13 bases between them. The CDR3 is 14 amino acids. Per the germline V gene, CDR1 is SQVTM and CDR2 is ANQGSEA. CDR3 in DNA: TGCAGCGCCAGGTCGCAGAGCTCCTACAATGAGCAGTTCTTC. It translates to CSARSQSSYNEQFF.

The rearrangement uses TRBV12-3 or TRBV12-4 and TRBJ1-1; 7 bases are a match to TRBD1. The CDR3 is made up of 15 amino acids. The V segment lost 5 bases and the J segment 2 bases; nucleotides outside the gene matches: 8. CDR3 DNA sequence: TGTGCCAGCAGTCTCATGTGGGACAGAAACACTGAAGCTTTCTTT. Translating it yields CASSLMWDRNTEAFF.

This clonotype has only a few counts. The chain combines TRBV7-2 with TRBJ2-1; D uncertain. The germline CDR1 and CDR2 sequences are SGHTA and FQGNSA. V was trimmed by 3 bases and J by 10 bases, leaving 13 bases between them. This CDR3 comprises 13 residues. CDR3 DNA: TGTGCCAGCAGCTTTACTACTATCCTCGAGCAGTTCTTC. The encoded protein is CASSFTTILEQFF.

The CDR3 spells CASSQRLADPYEQYF. The DNA for the CDR3 is TGTGCCAGCAGCCAGAGACTAGCTGACCCCTACGAGCAGTACTTC. The chain links TRBV6-1 to TRBJ2-7; 7 bases are a match to TRBD2. CDR3 length equals 15 residues. With 6 bases clipped from V and 2 bases from J, the junction kept 10 bases outside the gene matches. Germline-derived CDR1 and CDR2 are MNHNS and SASEGT.

In DNA, the CDR3 is TGTGCCTGGAACAGGGCGAACACCGGGGAGCTGTTTTTT. Protein product: CAWNRANTGELFF. The J gene is TRBJ2-2, the V gene TRBV30; D perhaps matches TRBD1 (6 bases). Germline V gives CDR1 GTSNPN, CDR2 SVGIG (reference sequence). Trimming stripped 4 bases from V and 0 bases from J, with 6 bases between. The CDR3 is 13 amino acids.

This clonotype came up many times. V gene TRBV27 combines with J gene TRBJ1-4; D gene ambiguous. Trimming pared 0 bases from V and 6 bases from J, leaving 8 bases between. The CDR3 has 14 amino acids. CDR1 and CDR2 from the germline V gene are MNHEY and SMNVEV (reference sequence). The CDR3: CASSLSGIDEKLFF. CDR3 in DNA: TGTGCCAGCAGTTTATCTGGGATAGATGAAAAACTGTTTTTT. Looking up the rest from reference TRBV27 and TRBJ1-4 gives the full variable domain: EAQVTQNPRYLITVTGKKLTVTCSQNMNHEYMSWYRQDPGLGLRQIYYSMNVEVTDKGDVPEGYKVSRKEKRNFPLILESPSPNQTSLYFCASSLSGIDEKLFFGSGTQLSVL.

V usage is TRBV7-6 and J usage is TRBJ2-1; TRBD2 aligns across 8 bases. CDR1 SGHVS and CDR2 FNYEAQ come from the germline V gene. V shed 5 bases and J 2 bases; nucleotides not matched to a gene: 8. CDR3 length: 16 residues. CDR3 bases: TGTGCCAGCAGCCCTCAACTAGCGGAGACCTACAATGAGCAGTTCTTC. It is translated as CASSPQLAETYNEQFF. Full variable domain (outside the CDR3, taken from reference TRBV7-6 and TRBJ2-1): GAGVSQSPRYKVTKRGQDVALRCDPISGHVSLYWYRQALGQGPEFLTYFNYEAQQDKSGLPNDRFSAERPEGSISTLTIQRTEQRDSAMYRCASSPQLAETYNEQFFGPGTRLTVL.

This clonotype was seen only a few times. The rearrangement links TRBV12-3 or TRBV12-4 to TRBJ2-1, with TRBD2 identical over 13 bases. This CDR3 has 15 residues. Trimming cost V 6 bases and J 9 bases; bases outside gene matches: 8. CDR3: CASSPGTSGTIEQFF. DNA for the CDR3: TGTGCCAGCAGCCCCGGGACTAGCGGGACTATTGAGCAGTTCTTC.

V is TRBV15 and J is TRBJ2-1; TRBD2 agrees at 10 bases. In germline, CDR1 is LNHNV, CDR2 YYDKDF (reference sequence). After removal of 4 bases from V and 12 bases from J, the junction contained 9 bases not matched to a gene. The CDR3 length is 14 residues. CDR3 loop: CATSIERGGSRQFF. The DNA of the CDR3 is TGTGCCACCAGCATAGAGCGGGGGGGTTCGAGGCAGTTCTTC.

This clonotype has a handful of counts. The chain joins TRBV7-2 to TRBJ2-4, with a possible D match to TRBD2 (6 bases). CDR1 and CDR2 (germline): SGHTA, FQGNSA. CDR3 length equals 16 residues. Trimming removed 5 bases at V and 3 bases at J, with 17 bases between. The CDR3 loop reads CASSPRSGRSKNIQYF. For the CDR3, the DNA is TGTGCCAGCAGCCCGCGGAGCGGGCGGAGCAAAAACATTCAGTACTTC. Variable domain in full (rest from reference TRBV7-2 and TRBJ2-4): GAGVSQSPSNKVTEKGKDVELRCDPISGHTALYWYRQSLGQGLEFLIYFQGNSAPDKSGLPSDRFSAERTGGSVSTLTIQRTQQEDSAVYLCASSPRSGRSKNIQYFGAGTRLSVL.

The chain carries TRBV5-1 and TRBJ2-5; D tentatively reads TRBD1 or TRBD2 (6 bases each). The germline V gene has CDR1 SGHRS and CDR2 YFSETQ. Trimming took off 4 bases at V and 3 bases at J, with 16 bases between the two ends. The CDR3 extends over 15 amino acids. The CDR3 loop reads CASSQGGTGEETQYF. CDR3 bases: TGCGCCAGCAGCCAAGGGGGGACGGGGGAAGAGACCCAGTACTTC.

The genes are TRBV20-1 and TRBJ2-2, with 10 bases that match TRBD2. With 3 bases clipped from V and 6 bases from J, the junction kept 7 bases outside the gene matches. The CDR3 runs 15 residues. CDR1 and CDR2 from the germline V gene are DFQATT and SNEGSKA (reference sequence). In DNA, the CDR3 is TGCAGTGCTAGGGCTAAAGCGGGAGGGCCCGGGGAGCTGTTTTTT. This gives the protein CSARAKAGGPGELFF.